The T cell receptor beta chain under discussion was sequenced for a study of T-cell reconstitution after alpha-beta-depleted transplantation in children. Between the trimmed V and J ends, which lost 3 bases and 4 bases, there was a span of 15 bases. In germline, CDR1 is DFQATT, CDR2 SNEGSKA (reference sequence). The CDR3 extends over 14 amino acids. A word on this clonotype: Its specificity is not known.

Study-wide points: There were some patients whose high TCRbeta diversity at day 60 came from surviving recipient T cells and thymic progenitors.

Molecular barcoding with unique molecular identifiers was used for the TCRbeta library. TCRdb re-analysed the PCR reads in MiXCR, keeping a single row per CDR3 protein. The table records 500,000 to 750,000 distinct CDR3 sequences, 25% to 30% of them present only once. The chain uses TRBV20-1 and TRBJ2-5; no reliable D call. The material sequenced was PBMCs, taken before TCRalphabeta/CD19-depleted stem cell transplant. The receptor was isolated from a boy under three years old with Wiskott-Aldrich syndrome, due to receive a stem cell transplant. In DNA, the CDR3 is TGCAGTGCTAGTGGGCCTCCGACCCTAGAGACCCAGTACTTC. Translated, it gives CSASGPPTLETQYF.